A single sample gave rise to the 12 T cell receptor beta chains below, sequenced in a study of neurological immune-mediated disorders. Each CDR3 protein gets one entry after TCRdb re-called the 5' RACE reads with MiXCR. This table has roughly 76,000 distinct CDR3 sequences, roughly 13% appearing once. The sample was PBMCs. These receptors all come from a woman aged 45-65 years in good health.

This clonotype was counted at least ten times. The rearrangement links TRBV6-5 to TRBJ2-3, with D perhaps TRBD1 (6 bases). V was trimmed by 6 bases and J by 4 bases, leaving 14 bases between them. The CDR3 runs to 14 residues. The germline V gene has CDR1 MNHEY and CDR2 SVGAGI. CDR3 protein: CASRHREGADTQYF. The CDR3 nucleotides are TGTGCCAGCAGACACAGGGAAGGGGCAGATACGCAGTATTTT.

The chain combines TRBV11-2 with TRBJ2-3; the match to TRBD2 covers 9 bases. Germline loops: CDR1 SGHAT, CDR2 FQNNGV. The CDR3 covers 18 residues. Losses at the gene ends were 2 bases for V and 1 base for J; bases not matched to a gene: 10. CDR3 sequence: CASSLMRAGGHRTDTQYF. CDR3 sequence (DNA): TGTGCCAGCAGCTTAATGCGAGCGGGAGGCCACCGCACAGATACGCAGTATTTT.

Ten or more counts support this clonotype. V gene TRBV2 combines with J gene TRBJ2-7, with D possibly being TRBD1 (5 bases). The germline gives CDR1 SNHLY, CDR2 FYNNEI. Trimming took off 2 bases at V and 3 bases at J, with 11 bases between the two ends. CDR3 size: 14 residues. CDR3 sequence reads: CASSENRLNYEQYF. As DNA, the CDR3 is TGTGCCAGCAGTGAAAACAGGTTAAACTACGAGCAGTACTTC.

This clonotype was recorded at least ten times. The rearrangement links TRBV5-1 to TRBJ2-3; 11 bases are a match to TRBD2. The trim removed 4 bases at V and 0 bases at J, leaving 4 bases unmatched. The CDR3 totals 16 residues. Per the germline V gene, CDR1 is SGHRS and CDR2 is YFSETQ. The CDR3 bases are TGCGCCAGCAGCGAGACTAGCGGGAAAAGCACAGATACGCAGTATTTT. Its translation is CASSETSGKSTDTQYF.

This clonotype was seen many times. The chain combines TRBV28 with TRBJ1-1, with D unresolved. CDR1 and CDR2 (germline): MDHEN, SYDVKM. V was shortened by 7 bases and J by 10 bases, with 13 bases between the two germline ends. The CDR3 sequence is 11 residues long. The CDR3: CASKDPGGAFF. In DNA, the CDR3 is TGTGCCAGCAAGGACCCCGGCGGAGCTTTCTTT.

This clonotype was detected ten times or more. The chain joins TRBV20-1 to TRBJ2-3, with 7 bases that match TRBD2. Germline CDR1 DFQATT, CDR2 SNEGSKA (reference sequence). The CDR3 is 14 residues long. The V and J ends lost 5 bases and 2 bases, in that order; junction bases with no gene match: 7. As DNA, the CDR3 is TGCAGTGCTGGTGTCAGCGGGACCACAGATACGCAGTATTTT. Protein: CSAGVSGTTDTQYF.

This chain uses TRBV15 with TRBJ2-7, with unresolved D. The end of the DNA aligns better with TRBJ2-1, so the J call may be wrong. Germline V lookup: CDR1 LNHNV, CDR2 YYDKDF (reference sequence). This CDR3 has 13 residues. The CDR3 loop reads CATSRGKKYEQFF. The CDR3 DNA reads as TGTGCCACCAGCAGAGGGAAGAAATACGAGCAGTTCTTC.

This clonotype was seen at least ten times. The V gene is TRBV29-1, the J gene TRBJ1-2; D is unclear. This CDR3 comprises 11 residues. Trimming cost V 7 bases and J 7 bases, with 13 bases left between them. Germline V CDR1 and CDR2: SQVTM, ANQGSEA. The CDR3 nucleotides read TGCAGCGCCCAAAGGACTTTTGGCTACACCTTC. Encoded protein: CSAQRTFGYTF.

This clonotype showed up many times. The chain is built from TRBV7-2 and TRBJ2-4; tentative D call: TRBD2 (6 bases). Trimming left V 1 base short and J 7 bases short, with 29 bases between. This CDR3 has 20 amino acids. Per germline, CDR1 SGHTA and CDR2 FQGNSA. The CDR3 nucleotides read TGTGCCAGCAGCTTAGGCTACGGTGGGAGGAGGACGACAGCGCGGAACATTCAGTACTTC. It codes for CASSLGYGGRRTTARNIQYF.

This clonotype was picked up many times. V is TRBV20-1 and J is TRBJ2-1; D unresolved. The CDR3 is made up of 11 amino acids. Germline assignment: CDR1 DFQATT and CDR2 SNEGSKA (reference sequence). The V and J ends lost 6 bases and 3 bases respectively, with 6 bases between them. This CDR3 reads CSAWNYNEQFF. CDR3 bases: TGCAGTGCCTGGAACTACAATGAGCAGTTCTTC.

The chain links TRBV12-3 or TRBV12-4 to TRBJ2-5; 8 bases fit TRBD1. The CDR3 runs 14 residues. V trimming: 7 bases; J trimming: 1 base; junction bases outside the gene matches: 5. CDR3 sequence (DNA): TGTGCCAGCACCCGGGACAGGCCCCAAGAGACCCAGTACTTC. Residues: CASTRDRPQETQYF.

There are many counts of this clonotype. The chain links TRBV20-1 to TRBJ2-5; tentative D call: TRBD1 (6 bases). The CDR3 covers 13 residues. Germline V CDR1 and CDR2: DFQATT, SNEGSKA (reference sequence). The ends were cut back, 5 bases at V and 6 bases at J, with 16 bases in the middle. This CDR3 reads CSAVNRDKKTQYF. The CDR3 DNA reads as TGCAGTGCTGTAAACCGGGACAAGAAGACCCAGTACTTC.